The source of this TCR beta chain is a study of T-cell reconstitution after alpha-beta-depleted transplantation in children. General study points: Most T-cell counts and diversity one year after the transplant came from T cells that were newly produced. Some patients' high day-60 TCRbeta diversity was traced to surviving recipient T cells and thymic progenitors. Reportedly, alpha-beta T cells present about two months post-transplant originated from several hundred expanded clones of graft origin.

This clonotype was seen more than once but under ten times. Antigen specificity is unknown. Preparation of the TCRbeta library used unique molecular identifiers. From the PCR reads, TCRdb called clonotypes with MiXCR, one entry per CDR3 protein. The sample records some 350,000 distinct CDR3 sequences, about 17% being singletons. The TCR sequence derives from a male patient aged 2-10 years who had a stem cell transplant for acute lymphoblastic leukemia, so the T cells may come from the graft donor. Here the sequenced sample was PBMCs, mostly from graft donor cells, taken 360 days after TCRalphabeta/CD19-depleted stem cell transplant.

The chain's CDR3 is CSARDVLAVGEQFF. CDR3 nucleotide sequence: TGCAGTGCTAGAGATGTGCTAGCGGTAGGTGAGCAGTTCTTC. The rearrangement uses TRBV20-1 and TRBJ2-1; 7 bases are shared with TRBD2. Per the germline V gene, CDR1 is DFQATT and CDR2 is SNEGSKA (reference sequence). The CDR3 loop spans 14 amino acids. After removal of 0 bases from V and 9 bases from J, the junction contained 8 bases not matched to a gene.